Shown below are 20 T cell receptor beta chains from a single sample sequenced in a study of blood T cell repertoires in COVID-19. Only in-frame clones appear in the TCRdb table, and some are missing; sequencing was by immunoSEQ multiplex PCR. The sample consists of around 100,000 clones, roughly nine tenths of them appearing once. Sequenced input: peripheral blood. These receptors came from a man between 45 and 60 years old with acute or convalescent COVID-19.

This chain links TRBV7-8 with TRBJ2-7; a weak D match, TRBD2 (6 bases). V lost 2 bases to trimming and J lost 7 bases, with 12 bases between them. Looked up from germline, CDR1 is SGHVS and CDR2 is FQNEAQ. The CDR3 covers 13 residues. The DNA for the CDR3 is TGTGCCAGCAGCTTACGGGACTTCAGTGAGCAGTACTTC. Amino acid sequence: CASSLRDFSEQYF. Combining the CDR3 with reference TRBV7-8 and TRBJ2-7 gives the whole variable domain GAGVSQSPRYKVAKRGQDVALRCDPISGHVSLFWYQQALGQGPEFLTYFQNEAQLDKSGLPSDRFFAERPEGSVSTLKIQRTQQEDSAVYLCASSLRDFSEQYFGPGTRLTVT.

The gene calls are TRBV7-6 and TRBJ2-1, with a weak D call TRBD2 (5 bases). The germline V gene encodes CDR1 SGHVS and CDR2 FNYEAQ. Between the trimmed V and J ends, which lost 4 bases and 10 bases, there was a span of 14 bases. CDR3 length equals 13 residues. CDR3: CASSWTQPGEQFF. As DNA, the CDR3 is TGTGCCAGCAGCTGGACCCAGCCGGGGGAGCAGTTCTTC.

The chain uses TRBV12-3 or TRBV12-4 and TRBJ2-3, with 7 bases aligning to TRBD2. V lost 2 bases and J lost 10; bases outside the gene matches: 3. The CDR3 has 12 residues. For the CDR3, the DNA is TGTGCCAGCAGTTTATTCCGGGAGGCGCAGTATTTT. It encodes CASSLFREAQYF.

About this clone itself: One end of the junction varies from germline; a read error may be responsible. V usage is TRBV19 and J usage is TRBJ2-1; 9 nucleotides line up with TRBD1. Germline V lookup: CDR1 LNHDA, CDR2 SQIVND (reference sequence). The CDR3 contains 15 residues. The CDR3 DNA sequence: TGTGCCAGTAGGATAGGGACAGGGCTCTACAATGAGCAGTTCTTC. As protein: CASRIGTGLYNEQFF.

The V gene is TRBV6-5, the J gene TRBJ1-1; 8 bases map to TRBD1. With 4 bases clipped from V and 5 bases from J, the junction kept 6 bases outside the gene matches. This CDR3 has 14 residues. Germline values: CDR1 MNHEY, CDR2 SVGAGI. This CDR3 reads CASSLDRVKTEAFF. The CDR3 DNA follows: TGTGCCAGCAGTTTGGACAGGGTCAAGACTGAAGCTTTCTTT.

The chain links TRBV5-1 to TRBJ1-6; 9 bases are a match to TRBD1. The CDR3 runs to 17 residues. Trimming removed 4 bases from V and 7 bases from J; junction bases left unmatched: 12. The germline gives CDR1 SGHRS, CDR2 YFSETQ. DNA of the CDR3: TGCGCCAGCAGCCCGGGAAGGGGACAGGGAGGCAATTCACCCCTCCACTTT. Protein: CASSPGRGQGGNSPLHF.

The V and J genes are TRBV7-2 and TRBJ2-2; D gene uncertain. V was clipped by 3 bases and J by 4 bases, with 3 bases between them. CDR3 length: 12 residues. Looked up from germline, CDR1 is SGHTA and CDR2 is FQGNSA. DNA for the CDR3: TGTGCCAGCAGCTTCTCCACCGGGGAGCTGTTTTTT. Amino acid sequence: CASSFSTGELFF.

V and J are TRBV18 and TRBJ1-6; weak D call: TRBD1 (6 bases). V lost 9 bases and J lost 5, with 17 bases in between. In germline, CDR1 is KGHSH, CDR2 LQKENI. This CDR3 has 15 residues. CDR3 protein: CASHQQGIDNSPLHF. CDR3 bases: TGTGCCAGTCATCAACAGGGAATCGATAATTCACCCCTCCACTTT.

The CDR3 DNA is TGTGCCAGCAGCTCGGGACAGGGAGGTGGACTCTATGGCTACACCTTC. Translation: CASSSGQGGGLYGYTF. This chain links TRBV6-2 or TRBV6-3 with TRBJ1-2, with 9 bases lining up with TRBD1. Germline-derived CDR1 and CDR2 are MNHEY and SVGEGT. The CDR3 is made up of 16 amino acids. V lost 6 bases, J lost 4 bases, and 12 bases stayed unmatched.

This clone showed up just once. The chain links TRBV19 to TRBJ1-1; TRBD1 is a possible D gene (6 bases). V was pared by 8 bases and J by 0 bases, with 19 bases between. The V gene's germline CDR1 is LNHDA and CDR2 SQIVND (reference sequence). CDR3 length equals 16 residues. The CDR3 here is CASSNIRGNMNTEAFF. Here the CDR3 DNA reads TGTGCCAGTTCGAACATCAGGGGTAACATGAACACTGAAGCTTTCTTT.

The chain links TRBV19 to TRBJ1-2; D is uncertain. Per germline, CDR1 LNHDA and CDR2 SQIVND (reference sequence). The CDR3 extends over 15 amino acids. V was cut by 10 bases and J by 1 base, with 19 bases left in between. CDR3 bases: TGTGCCACCCTCGGCAGGCCCCCTGGTAACTATGGCTACACCTTC. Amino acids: CATLGRPPGNYGYTF.

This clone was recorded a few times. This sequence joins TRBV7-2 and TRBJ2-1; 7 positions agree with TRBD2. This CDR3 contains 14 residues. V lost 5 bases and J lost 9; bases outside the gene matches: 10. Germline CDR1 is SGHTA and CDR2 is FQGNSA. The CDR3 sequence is CASSPGRSSGEQFF. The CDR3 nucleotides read TGTGCCAGCAGCCCCGGGAGGAGTTCGGGTGAGCAGTTCTTC.

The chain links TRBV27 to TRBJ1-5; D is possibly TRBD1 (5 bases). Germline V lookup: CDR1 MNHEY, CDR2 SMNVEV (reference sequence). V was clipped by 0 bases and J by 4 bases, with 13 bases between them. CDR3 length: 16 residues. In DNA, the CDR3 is TGTGCCAGCAGTTTATCGTGGGCAGGGCGGAATCAGCCCCAGCATTTT. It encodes CASSLSWAGRNQPQHF.

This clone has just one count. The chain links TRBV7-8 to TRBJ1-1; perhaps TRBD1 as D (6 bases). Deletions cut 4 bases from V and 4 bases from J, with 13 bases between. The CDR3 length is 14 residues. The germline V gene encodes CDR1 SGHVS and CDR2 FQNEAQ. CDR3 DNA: TGTGCCAGCAGCTCACAGGGAACGGTCACTGAAGCTTTCTTT. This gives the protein CASSSQGTVTEAFF.

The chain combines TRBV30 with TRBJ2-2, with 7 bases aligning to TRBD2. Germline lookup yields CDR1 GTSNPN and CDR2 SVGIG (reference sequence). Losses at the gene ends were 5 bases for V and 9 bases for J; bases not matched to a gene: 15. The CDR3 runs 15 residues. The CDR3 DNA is TGTGCCTGGTCCCCTGAAGGGACTATAAGGCGGGAGCTGTTTTTT. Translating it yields CAWSPEGTIRRELFF.

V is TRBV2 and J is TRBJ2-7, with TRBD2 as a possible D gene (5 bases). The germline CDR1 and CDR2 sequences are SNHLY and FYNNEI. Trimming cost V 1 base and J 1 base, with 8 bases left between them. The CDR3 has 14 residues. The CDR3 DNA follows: TGTGCCAGCAGTGAAGAGGAGCGGTCCTACGAGCAGTACTTC. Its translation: CASSEEERSYEQYF.

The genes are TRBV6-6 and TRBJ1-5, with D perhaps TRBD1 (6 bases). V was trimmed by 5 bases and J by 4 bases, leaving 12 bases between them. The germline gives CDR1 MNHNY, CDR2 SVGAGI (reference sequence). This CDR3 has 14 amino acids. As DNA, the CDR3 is TGTGCCAGCAGTGTGAGGGGGGGGAATCAGCCCCAGCATTTT. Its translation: CASSVRGGNQPQHF.

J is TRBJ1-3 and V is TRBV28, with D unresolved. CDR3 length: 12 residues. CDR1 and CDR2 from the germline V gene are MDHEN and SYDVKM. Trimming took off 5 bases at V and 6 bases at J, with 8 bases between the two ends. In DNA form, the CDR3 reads TGTGCCAGCAGTCTTACTCTAAACACCATATATTTT. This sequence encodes CASSLTLNTIYF.

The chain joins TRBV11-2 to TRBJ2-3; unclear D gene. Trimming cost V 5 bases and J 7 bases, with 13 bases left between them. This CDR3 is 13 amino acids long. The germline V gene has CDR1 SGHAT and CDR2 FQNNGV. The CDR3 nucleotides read TGTGCCAGCAGCCCCCCATTTTTTTATACGCAGTATTTT. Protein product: CASSPPFFYTQYF.

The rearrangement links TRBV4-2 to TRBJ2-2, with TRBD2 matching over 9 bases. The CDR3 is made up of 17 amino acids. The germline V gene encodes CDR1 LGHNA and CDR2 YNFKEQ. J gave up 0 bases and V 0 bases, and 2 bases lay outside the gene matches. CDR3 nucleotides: TGTGCCAGCAGCCAAGATGGGACTAGCCCGAACACCGGGGAGCTGTTTTTT. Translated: CASSQDGTSPNTGELFF.